This T cell receptor (beta chain) was identified in a study of T cells after yellow fever vaccination. This clonotype was seen only a few times. Its target is unknown. They built TCR cDNA with 5'RACE template switching, a step that put in a universal primer site and UMIs. One entry per CDR3 protein results from TCRdb running MiXCR on the 5' RACE reads. This table holds roughly 330,000 distinct CDR3 sequences, 6.8% found once. The germline gives CDR1 SGHRS, CDR2 YFSETQ. The CDR3 spans 11 residues. The V segment lost 5 bases and the J segment 10 bases; nucleotides outside the gene matches: 3. Broader study findings: Though it reached lower strength, the secondary response hit its peak faster, day 5 versus 15. Re-detected after boosting: most primary clones, more than 95% of CD4 and over 80% of CD8. CD4 and CD8 compartments shared a small share of clonotypes.

The genes are TRBV5-1 and TRBJ2-1, with 7 bases fitting TRBD2. The receptor was derived from a man between 18 and 29 years old who received the YFV17D yellow fever vaccine. The sample here was PBMCs, taken about 41 days after the first yellow fever vaccination. The CDR3 loop reads CASRQAGEQFF. The CDR3, as DNA: TGCGCCAGCAGACAAGCGGGGGAGCAGTTCTTC. Filled out from reference TRBV5-1 and TRBJ2-1, the complete variable domain reads KAGVTQTPRYLIKTRGQQVTLSCSPISGHRSVSWYQQTPGQGLQFLFEYFSETQRNKGNFPGRFSGRQFSNSRSEMNVSTLELGDSALYLCASRQAGEQFFGPGTRLTVL.